The T cell receptor (beta chain) described here comes from a study of T cells in Graves' hyperthyroidism and ophthalmopathy (dated 2019 in TCRdb). About the study as a whole: Peripheral blood was collected at initial diagnosis, before any treatment. To identify distinguishing TCR V-J signatures, a discovery cohort of around 100 patients was used, comprising some 45 with Graves' ophthalmopathy and 57 with stable Graves' hyperthyroidism. Whether ophthalmopathy could be predicted prospectively was tested in an independent validation cohort made up of fewer than 20 hyperthyroidism patients plus 17 patients who later progressed to ophthalmopathy. For training and testing, the 95 to 100 patients in the discovery cohort were randomly divided in a 7:3 ratio. The study also compared thyroid tissue and blood T-cell repertoires from five or six Graves' hyperthyroidism patients. Once sampling was done, hyperthyroidism patients were given methimazole at a starting dose of 30 mg daily, whereas ophthalmopathy patients were given high-dose intravenous methylprednisolone. The paper reports TCR Vbeta CDR3 sequencing of some 140 peripheral blood samples: 43 ophthalmopathy, under 80 hyperthyroidism and around 17 progressor patients. Points the paper makes about the study in general: Most expanded thyroid clonotypes (frequency above 0.001) were also found in blood, which suggests that blood repertoires may mirror thyroid immune responses. In cross-validation, a model built on a 13 V-J signature told ophthalmopathy apart from stable hyperthyroidism with about 90% sensitivity and around 81% specificity, and in testing the same model reached 80%/75%. Sample size was not statistically predetermined, and investigators were not blinded to group allocation. In validation, the model predicted progression to ophthalmopathy a median of 6.5 months before onset, with roughly 71% sensitivity and almost 75% specificity.

The TCR beta CDR3 regions were amplified from the RNA transcripts. For the first round of RT-PCR on the TCR CDR3, the HTBI primer set was used together with the Qiagen OneStep RT-PCR kit. The libraries were constructed in a second round of multiplex PCR and then size-selected and purified. Paired-end sequencing of the libraries was performed with 100 bp reads on an Illumina HiSeq2000. The authors' analysis ran thus. SOAPnuke was used to process the raw data, with reads discarded if the reads contained adapters or uncalled bases, had a mean Phred below 15, or lacked an exact constant-primer or identifier match. COPE v1.2.5 was used to merge the high-quality paired reads, and each unique nucleotide sequence was defined as a clonotype. MiTCR v1.1 was used to align the clonotypes against IMGT TRBV, TRBD and TRBJ reference segments. The analysis was restricted to V-J combinations with a frequency above 0.0001, which together covered 99% to 99.2% of the repertoires. The TCS score was defined as F50 (clonal expansion) divided by E x V (chaos), with BLOSUM62-based TCRdist calculated between CDR3 peptides within each V-J. Welch's t-statistics and random forest reduced approximately 520 V-J features to around 14, which were used in a naive Bayes classifier (R e1071). TCRdb reworked the public reads: Q25 trimming with fastp, MiXCR clone assembly, productive beta chains retained. Identical CDR3 protein sequences are pooled into one entry, listed with their most common genes and DNA. The V and J calls were determined by TCRdb, not by the authors. The sample table records 600,000 to 650,000 distinct CDR3 sequences; 15% to 20% of these occur just once. 3.8% of the sample comes from the top ten.

The cysteine opens and the phenylalanine closes a CDR3 of 12 amino acids. Only the CDR3 DNA stays, 36 bases, in frame from base 1. CDR1 and CDR2, looked up from the germline V gene (reference sequence), are LNHDA and SQIVND. As for this clonotype: Its specific antigen is unknown. One end of the junction varies from germline; a read error may be responsible.

Stable Graves' hyperthyroidism was defined as the absence of progression to ophthalmopathy over 18 months of follow-up. The hyperthyroidism patients were between 18 and 65 years old and newly diagnosed, with a disease duration of less than 2 months. Patients with uncontrolled infections, other autoimmune diseases, pregnancy or lactation were excluded. Clinical symptoms, serum thyroxine and TRAb, thyroid ultrasound, and orbital computed tomography formed the basis for the diagnoses. Ficoll-Paque density gradient centrifugation was used to isolate PBMCs from about 9 ml of fresh peripheral blood. Total RNA was extracted using Trizol reagent, and RNA quality was assessed on an Agilent 2100 Bioanalyzer.

The chain was built from TRBV19 and TRBJ2-4; the D region possibly corresponds to TRBD1 (5 bases align). The TCR sequence derives from a woman between 25 and 40 years old with Graves' hyperthyroidism. The sequenced sample was blood. The nucleotide sequence reads TGTGCCAGTAGCTCAGGGCGTGACATTCAGTGCTTC. Translated, this is CASSSGRDIQCF.